This TCR beta chain was recorded in a study of CD4 and CD8 cells across lung adenocarcinoma regions. Donors had localized lung adenocarcinoma, a non-small cell lung cancer. TCRdb re-called the PCR reads with MiXCR, one entry per CDR3 protein. The data show about 19,000 distinct CDR3 sequences, 40% to 60% seen once. There are 15 residues in the CDR3. Germline CDR1 reads MNHEY; CDR2 reads SVGAGI. V was shortened by 0 bases and J by 2 bases, with 10 bases between the two germline ends. The TCR was taken from a male donor with lung adenocarcinoma. The CD4 and CD8 labels of this study may be unreliable. The chain links TRBV6-5 to TRBJ2-5, with unresolved D. Sequences were obtained from CD8+ T cells from the margin of a lung tumor. The CDR3 DNA is TGTGCCAGCAGTTACTCGGTGGCAGAACAAGAGACCCAGTACTTC. This codes for CASSYSVAEQETQYF.